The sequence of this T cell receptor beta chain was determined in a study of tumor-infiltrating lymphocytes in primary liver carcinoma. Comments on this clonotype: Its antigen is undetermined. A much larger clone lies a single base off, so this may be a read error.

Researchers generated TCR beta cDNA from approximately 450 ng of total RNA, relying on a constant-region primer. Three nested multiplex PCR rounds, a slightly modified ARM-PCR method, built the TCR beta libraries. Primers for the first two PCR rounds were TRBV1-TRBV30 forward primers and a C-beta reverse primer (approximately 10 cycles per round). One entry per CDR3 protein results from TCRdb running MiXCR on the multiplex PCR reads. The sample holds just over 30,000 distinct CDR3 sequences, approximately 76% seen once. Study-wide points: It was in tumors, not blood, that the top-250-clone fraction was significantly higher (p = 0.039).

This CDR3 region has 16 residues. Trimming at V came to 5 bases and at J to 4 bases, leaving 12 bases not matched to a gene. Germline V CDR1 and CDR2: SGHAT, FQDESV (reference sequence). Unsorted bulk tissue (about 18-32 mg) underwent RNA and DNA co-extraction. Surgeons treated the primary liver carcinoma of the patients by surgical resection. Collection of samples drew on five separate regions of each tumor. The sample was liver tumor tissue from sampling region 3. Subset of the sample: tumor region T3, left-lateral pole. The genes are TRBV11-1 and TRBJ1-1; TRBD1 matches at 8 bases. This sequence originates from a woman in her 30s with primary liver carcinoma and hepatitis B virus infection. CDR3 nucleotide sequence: TGTGCCAGCAGCCCCCGGACAGGGATCGGGAGCACTGAAGCTTTCTTT. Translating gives CASSPRTGIGSTEAFF.